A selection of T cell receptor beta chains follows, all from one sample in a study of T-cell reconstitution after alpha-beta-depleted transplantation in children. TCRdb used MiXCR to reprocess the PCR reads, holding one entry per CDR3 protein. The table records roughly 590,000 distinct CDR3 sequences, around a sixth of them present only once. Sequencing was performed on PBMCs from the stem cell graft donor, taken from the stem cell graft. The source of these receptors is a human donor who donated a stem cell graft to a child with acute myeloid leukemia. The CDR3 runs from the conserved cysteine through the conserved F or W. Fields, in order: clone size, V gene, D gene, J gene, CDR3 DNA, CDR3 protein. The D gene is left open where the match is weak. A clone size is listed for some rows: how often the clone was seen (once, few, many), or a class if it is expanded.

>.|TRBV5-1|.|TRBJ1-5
TGCGCCAGCAGCTTGGATCCGGATCCGAATCAGCCCCAGCATTTT
CASSLDPDPNQPQHF
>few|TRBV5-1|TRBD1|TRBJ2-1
TGCGCCAGCAGCCCGACAGGGGGCCTTGAGCATGAGCAGTTCTTC
CASSPTGGLEHEQFF
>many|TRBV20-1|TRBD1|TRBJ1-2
TGCAGTGCTAGGGTTGGACAGGGAACCAACTATGGCTACACCTTC
CSARVGQGTNYGYTF
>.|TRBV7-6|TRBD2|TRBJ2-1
TGTGCCAGCAGCTTTCTAGCGGGGAACAATGAGCAGTTCTTC
CASSFLAGNNEQFF
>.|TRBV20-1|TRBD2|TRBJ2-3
TGCAGTGCTAGGAGGCGGCGGGGGGGATCAGATACGCAGTATTTT
CSARRRRGGSDTQYF
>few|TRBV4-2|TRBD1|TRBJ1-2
TGTGCCAGCAGCCAAGATGTGGGGACAGGGGATGGCTACACCTTC
CASSQDVGTGDGYTF
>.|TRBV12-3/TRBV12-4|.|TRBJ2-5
TGTGCCAGCAGACAACAGGGTTGGGAGACCCAGTACTTC
CASRQQGWETQYF
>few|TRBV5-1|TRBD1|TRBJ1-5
TGCGCCAGCAGCTTGGGGACAGGGGGAGGACAGCCCCAGCATTTT
CASSLGTGGGQPQHF
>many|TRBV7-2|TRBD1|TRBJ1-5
TGTGCCAGCAGCCCTATGACAGGGGGTAATCAGCCCCAGCATTTT
CASSPMTGGNQPQHF
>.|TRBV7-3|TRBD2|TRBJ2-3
TGTGCCAGCAGCTTAATCGGTAGCGGGGGCACAGATACGCAGTATTTT
CASSLIGSGGTDTQYF
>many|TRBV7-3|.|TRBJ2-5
TGTGCCAGCAGCTTAAATTCCGGGGGCCTCCAAGAGACCCAGTACTTC
CASSLNSGGLQETQYF
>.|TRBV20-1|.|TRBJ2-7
TGCAGTGCTAGAGATCCGGGGGCCTCCTACGAGCAGTACTTC
CSARDPGASYEQYF
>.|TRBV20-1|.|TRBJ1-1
TGCAGTGGTACCGGGACCCAATTTTTGGCTTTCTTT
CSGTGTQFLAFF
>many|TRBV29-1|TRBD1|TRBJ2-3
TGCAGCGTTGATGGGGACAGGGGCAATCCAGAATCTAGCACAGATACGCAGTATTTT
CSVDGDRGNPESSTDTQYF
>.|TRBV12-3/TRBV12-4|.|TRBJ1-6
TGTGCTGCTGCGGGGCCTAATTCACCCCTCCACTTT
CAAAGPNSPLHF
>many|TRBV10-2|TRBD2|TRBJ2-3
TGCGCCAGCAGTGGAGCGGGGGCGCGCACAGATACGCAGTATTTT
CASSGAGARTDTQYF
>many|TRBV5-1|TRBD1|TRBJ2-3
TGCGCCAGCAGAGGGACAGGGGCAGATACGCAGTATTTT
CASRGTGADTQYF
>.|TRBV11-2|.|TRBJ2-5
TGTGCCAGCAGTAGACCCGGGATTCAAGAGACCCAGTACTTC
CASSRPGIQETQYF
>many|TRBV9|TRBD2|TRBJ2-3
TGTGCCAGCAGCGTTAGCGGGGGGCCCACAGATACGCAGTATTTT
CASSVSGGPTDTQYF
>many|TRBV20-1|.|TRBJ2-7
TGCAGTGCCCCTCAAATAACAGGGCCAAGATACGAGCAGTACTTC
CSAPQITGPRYEQYF
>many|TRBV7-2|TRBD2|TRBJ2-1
TGTGCCAGCAGCCCGCGGACTAGCGGGGGGGCCGTCAATGAGCAGTTCTTC
CASSPRTSGGAVNEQFF
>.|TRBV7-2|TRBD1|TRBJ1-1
TGTGCCAGCAGCTCCAGGGGGCAGGGGACTGAAGCTTTCTTT
CASSSRGQGTEAFF
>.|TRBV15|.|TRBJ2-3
TGTGCCACCAGCAGAGATAAGTCCACAGATACGCAGTATTTT
CATSRDKSTDTQYF
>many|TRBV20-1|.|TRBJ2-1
TGCAGTGCTATCTTACCCCGGACGGGGATTAATGAGCAGTTCTTC
CSAILPRTGINEQFF
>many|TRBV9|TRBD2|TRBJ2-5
TGTGCCAGCAGCCCACGGACTAGCGGGGGCCAAGAGACCCAGTACTTC
CASSPRTSGGQETQYF
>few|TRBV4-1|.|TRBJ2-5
TGCGCCAGCAGCCAAACAGATCTTCAAGAGACCCAGTACTTC
CASSQTDLQETQYF
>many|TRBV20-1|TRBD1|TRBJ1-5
TGCAGCACCGGGACAGGGGTCAATCAGCCCCAGCATTTT
CSTGTGVNQPQHF
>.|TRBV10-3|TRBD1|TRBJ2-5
TGTGCCATCAGTGGACAGGGGCAAGAGACCCAGTACTTC
CAISGQGQETQYF
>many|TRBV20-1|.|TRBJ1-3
TGCAGTGCTAGAGCGGGGGGCCCGAGGGGAAACACCATATATTTT
CSARAGGPRGNTIYF
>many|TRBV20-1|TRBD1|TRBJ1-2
TGCAGTGCCACCCCCGGACAGGACTACTATGGCTACACCTTC
CSATPGQDYYGYTF
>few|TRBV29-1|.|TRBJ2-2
TGCAGCGTTGATTTAGGGCCCAGGGGATTCACCGGGGAGCTGTTTTTT
CSVDLGPRGFTGELFF
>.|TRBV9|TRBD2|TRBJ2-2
TGTGCCAGCAGCGTAGTAGCGGGGGGCCGGAACACCGGGGAGCTGTTTTTT
CASSVVAGGRNTGELFF
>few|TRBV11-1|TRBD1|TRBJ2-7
TGTGCCAGCAGCCAGACGGTCGATAACGGACAGGGGGAATTGTACGAGCAGTACTTC
CASSQTVDNGQGELYEQYF
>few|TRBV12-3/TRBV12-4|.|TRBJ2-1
TGTGCCAGCAGTCCGGAGGGGGGCTCCTACAATGAGCAGTTCTTC
CASSPEGGSYNEQFF
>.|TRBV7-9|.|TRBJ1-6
TGTGCCAGCAGCTCCCTGACGGGGAACCCTTGGACCCTCCACTTT
CASSSLTGNPWTLHF
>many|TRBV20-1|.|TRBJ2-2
TGCAGTGCTAGGACTAAAGGGACACACGCGAACACCGGGGAGCTGTTTTTT
CSARTKGTHANTGELFF
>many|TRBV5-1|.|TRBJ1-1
TGCGCCAGCAGGTCCGGGACATTCGACACTGAAGCTTTCTTT
CASRSGTFDTEAFF
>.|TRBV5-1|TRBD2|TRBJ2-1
TGCGCCAGCAGCTTGGATTCCAGCGGGACGAGCTCCTACAATGAGCAGTTCTTC
CASSLDSSGTSSYNEQFF
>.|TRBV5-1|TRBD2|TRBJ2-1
TGCGCCAGCAGCAAACTAGCGGGGAACTACAATGAGCAGTTCTTC
CASSKLAGNYNEQFF
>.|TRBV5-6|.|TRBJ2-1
TGTGCCAGCAGCCTCAGACAGTACAATGAGCAGTTCTTC
CASSLRQYNEQFF
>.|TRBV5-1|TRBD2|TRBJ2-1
TGCGCCAGCAGCTACGAGACTAGCGTACCCTACAATGAGCAGTTCTTC
CASSYETSVPYNEQFF
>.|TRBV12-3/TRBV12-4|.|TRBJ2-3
TGTGCCAGCAGTACCGCGTCGGGCACAGATACGCAGTATTTT
CASSTASGTDTQYF
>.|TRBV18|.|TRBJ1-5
TGTGCCAGCTCCCACGACCGAAGGAATCAGCCCCAGCATTTT
CASSHDRRNQPQHF
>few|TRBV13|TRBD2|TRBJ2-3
TGTGCCAGCAGCCGGACCGGGACTAGCGGAACAGATACGCAGTATTTT
CASSRTGTSGTDTQYF
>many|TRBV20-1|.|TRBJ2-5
TGCAGTGCTAGAGGTAGCGGAACCGCCCGGGAGACCCAGTACTTC
CSARGSGTARETQYF
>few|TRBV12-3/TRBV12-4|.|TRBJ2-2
TGTGCCAGCAGTTTAGACCGAGTGGGGACCGGGGAGCTGTTTTTT
CASSLDRVGTGELFF
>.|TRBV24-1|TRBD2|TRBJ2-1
TGTGCCACCAGTGAGTCGGGACTAGCGGGGGGGAGACATAACGTTGGGCAGTTCTTC
CATSESGLAGGRHNVGQFF
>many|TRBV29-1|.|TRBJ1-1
TGCAGCGTCCTAGGGGCCCGTAACACTGAAGCTTTCTTT
CSVLGARNTEAFF
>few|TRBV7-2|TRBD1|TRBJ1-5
TGTGCCAGCAGCTTCAGGGGGGGGGCTGGCAATCAGCCCCAGCATTTT
CASSFRGGAGNQPQHF
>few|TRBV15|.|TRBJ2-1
TGTGCCACCAGCGAGACGGCGAGCTCCTACAATGAGCAGTTCTTC
CATSETASSYNEQFF
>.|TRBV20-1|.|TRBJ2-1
TGCAGTGCTAGAGTAGGCGGAGGGTCGGGTCAGAATGAGCAGTTCTTC
CSARVGGGSGQNEQFF
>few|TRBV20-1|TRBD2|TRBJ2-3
TGCAGTGCTTCCCAAGCGGGGCCTACCACAGATACGCAGTATTTT
CSASQAGPTTDTQYF
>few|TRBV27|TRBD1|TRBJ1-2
TGTGCCAGCAGTCCTTTCTTGACAGGGCCTTCCTATGGCTACACCTTC
CASSPFLTGPSYGYTF
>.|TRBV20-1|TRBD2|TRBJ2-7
TGCAGTGCTAGACTCCGACTAGCGGGGAGCTCCTACGAGCAGTACTTC
CSARLRLAGSSYEQYF